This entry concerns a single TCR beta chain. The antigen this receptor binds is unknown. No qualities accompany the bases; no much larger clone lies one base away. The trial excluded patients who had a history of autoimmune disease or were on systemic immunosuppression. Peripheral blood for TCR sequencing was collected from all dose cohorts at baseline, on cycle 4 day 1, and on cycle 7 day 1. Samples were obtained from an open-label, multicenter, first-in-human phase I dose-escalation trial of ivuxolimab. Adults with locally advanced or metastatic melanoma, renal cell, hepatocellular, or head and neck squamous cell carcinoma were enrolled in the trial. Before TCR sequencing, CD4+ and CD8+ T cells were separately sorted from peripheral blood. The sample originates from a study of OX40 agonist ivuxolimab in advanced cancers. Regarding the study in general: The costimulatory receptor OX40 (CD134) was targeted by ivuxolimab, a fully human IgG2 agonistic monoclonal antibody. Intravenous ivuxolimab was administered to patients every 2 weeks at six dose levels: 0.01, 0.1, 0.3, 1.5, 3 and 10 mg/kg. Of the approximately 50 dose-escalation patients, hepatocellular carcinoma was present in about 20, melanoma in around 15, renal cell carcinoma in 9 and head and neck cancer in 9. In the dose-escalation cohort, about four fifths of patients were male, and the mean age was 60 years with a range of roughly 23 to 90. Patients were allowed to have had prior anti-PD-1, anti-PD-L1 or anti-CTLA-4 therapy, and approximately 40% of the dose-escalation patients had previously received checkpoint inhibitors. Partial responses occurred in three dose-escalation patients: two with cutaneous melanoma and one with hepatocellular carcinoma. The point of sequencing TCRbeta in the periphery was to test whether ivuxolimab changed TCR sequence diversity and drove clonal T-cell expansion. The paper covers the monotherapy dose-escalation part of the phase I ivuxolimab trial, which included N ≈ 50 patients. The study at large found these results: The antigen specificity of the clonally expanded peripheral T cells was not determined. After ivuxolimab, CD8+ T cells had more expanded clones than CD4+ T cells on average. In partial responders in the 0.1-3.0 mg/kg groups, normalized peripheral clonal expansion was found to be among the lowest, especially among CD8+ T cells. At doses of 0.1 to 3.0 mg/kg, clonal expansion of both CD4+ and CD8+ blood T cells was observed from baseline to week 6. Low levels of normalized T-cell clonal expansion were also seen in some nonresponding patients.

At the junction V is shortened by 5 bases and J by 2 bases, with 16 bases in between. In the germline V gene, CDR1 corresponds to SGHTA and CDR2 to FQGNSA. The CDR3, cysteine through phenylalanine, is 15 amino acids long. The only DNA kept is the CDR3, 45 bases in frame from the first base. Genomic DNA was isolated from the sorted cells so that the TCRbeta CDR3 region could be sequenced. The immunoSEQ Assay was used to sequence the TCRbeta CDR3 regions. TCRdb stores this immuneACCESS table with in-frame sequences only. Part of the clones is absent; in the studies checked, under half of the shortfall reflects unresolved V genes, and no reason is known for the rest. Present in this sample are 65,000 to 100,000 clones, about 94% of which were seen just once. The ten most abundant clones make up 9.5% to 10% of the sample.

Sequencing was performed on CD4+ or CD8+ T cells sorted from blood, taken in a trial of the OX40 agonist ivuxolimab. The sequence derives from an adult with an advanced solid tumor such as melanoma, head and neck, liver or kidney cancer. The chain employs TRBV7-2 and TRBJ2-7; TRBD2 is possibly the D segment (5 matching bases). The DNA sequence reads TGTGCCAGCAGCCAGAGCGGCCTGATAACCTACGAGCAGTACTTC. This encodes CASSQSGLITYEQYF.